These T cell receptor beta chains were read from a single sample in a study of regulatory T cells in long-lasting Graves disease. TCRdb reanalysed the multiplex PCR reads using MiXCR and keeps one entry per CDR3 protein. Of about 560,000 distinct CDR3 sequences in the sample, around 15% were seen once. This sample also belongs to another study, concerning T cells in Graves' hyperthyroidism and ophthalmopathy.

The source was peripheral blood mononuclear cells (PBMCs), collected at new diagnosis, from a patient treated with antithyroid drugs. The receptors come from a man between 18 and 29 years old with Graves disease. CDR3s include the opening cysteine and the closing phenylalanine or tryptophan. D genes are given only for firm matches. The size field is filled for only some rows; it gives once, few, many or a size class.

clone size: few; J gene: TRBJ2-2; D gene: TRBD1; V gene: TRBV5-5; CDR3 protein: CASSWGQGPTVPNTGELFF; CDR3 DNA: TGTGCCAGCAGCTGGGGACAGGGCCCCACGGTGCCGAACACCGGGGAGCTGTTTTTT
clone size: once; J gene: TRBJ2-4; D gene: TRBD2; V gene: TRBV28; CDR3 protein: CAGSNRLANKNIQYF; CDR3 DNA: TGTGCCGGCAGCAACCGACTAGCGAATAAAAACATTCAGTACTTC
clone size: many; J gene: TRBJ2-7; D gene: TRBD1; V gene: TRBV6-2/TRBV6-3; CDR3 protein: CASSWGQVYEQYF; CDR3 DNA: TGTGCCAGCAGTTGGGGACAGGTCTACGAGCAGTACTTC
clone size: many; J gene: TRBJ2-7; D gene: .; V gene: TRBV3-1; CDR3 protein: CASSQDYEQYF; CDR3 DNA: TGTGCCAGCAGCCAAGACTACGAGCAGTACTTC
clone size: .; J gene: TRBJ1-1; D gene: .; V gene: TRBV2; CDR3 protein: CASSDLDSRPFF; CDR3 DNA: TGTGCCAGCAGCGATTTGGACAGTAGGCCTTTCTTT
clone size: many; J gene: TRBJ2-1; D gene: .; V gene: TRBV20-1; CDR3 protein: CSAREGGSSYNEQFF; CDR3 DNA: TGCAGTGCTAGAGAAGGTGGGAGCTCCTACAATGAGCAGTTCTTC
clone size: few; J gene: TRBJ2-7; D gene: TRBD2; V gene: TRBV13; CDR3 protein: CASSLAALAGGNYEQYF; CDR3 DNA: TGTGCCAGCAGCTTAGCGGCTCTAGCGGGAGGGAACTACGAGCAGTACTTC
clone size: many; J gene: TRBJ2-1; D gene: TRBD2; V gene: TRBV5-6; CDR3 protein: CASSLIGLAGEISDNEQFF; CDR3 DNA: TGTGCCAGCAGCTTGATAGGGCTAGCGGGAGAGATCTCCGACAATGAGCAGTTCTTC
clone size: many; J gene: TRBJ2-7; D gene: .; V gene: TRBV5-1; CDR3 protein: CASSLEGAEFSYEQYF; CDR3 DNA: TGCGCCAGCAGCCTGGAAGGAGCGGAGTTCTCCTACGAGCAGTACTTC
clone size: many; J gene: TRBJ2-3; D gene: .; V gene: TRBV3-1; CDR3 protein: CASSQNTRDTQYF; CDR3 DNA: TGTGCCAGCAGCCAAAATACTAGGGATACGCAGTATTTT
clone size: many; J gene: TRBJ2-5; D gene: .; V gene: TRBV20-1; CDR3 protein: CSASGHPVEETQYF; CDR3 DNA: TGCAGTGCTAGCGGACATCCGGTAGAAGAGACCCAGTACTTC
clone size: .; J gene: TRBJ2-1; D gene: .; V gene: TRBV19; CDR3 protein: CASSTPQGGVNNEQFF; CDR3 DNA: TGTGCCAGTAGTACCCCCCAGGGGGGGGTCAACAATGAGCAGTTCTTC
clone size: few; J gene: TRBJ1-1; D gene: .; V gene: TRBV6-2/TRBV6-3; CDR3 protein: CASRSIIMNTEAFF; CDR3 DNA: TGTGCCAGCAGGTCGATCATCATGAACACTGAAGCTTTCTTT
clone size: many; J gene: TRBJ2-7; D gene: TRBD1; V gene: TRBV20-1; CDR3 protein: CSARGTGEQYF; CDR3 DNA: TGCAGTGCTAGGGGGACAGGAGAGCAGTACTTC
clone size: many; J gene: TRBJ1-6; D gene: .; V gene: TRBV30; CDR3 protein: CAWNVGMVNSPLHF; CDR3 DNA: TGTGCCTGGAATGTGGGAATGGTGAATTCACCCCTCCACTTT
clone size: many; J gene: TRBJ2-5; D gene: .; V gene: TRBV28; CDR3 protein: CASSTTETQYF; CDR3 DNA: TGTGCCAGCAGCACTACGGAGACCCAGTACTTC
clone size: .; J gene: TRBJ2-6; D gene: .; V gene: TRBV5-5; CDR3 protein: CASSVISGANVLTF; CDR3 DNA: TGTGCCAGCAGCGTAATCTCTGGGGCCAACGTCCTGACTTTC
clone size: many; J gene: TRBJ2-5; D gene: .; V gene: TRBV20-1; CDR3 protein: CSVGLSKTQYF; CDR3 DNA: TGCAGTGTCGGGTTAAGTAAGACCCAGTACTTC
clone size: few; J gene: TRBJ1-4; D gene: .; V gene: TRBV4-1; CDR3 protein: CASSHPSLGAIELFF; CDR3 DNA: TGCGCCAGCAGCCACCCCTCTCTGGGGGCGATTGAACTGTTTTTT
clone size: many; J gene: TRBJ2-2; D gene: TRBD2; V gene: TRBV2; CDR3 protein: CASSRSGMGGELFF; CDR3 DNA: TGTGCCAGCTCCCGAAGCGGGATGGGAGGGGAGCTGTTTTTT
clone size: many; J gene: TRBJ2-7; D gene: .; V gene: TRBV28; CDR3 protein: CASWGTPAKWNYEQYF; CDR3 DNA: TGTGCCAGCTGGGGGACTCCGGCCAAATGGAATTACGAGCAGTACTTC
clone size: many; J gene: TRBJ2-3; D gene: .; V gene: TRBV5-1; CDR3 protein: CASSLASGAPDTQYF; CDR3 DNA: TGCGCCAGCAGCTTGGCGTCGGGAGCCCCGGATACGCAGTATTTT